The 2 T cell receptor beta chains in this list originate from one sample, sequenced in a study of OX40 agonist ivuxolimab in advanced cancers. The method was immunoSEQ multiplex PCR; TCRdb's version includes in-frame clones alone and lacks a portion of them. The repertoire includes approximately 49,000 clones, approximately 83% of them detected once, and about 1% sits in the top ten. Material: CD4+ or CD8+ T cells sorted from blood, obtained in a trial of the OX40 agonist ivuxolimab. The receptors were gathered from an adult with an advanced solid tumor such as melanoma, head and neck, liver or kidney cancer.

This clone was observed once. V usage is TRBV9 and J usage is TRBJ1-2, with no clear D. V lost 3 bases to trimming and J lost 1 base, with 7 bases between them. CDR1 and CDR2 (germline): SGDLS, YYNGEE. The CDR3 consists of 13 residues. The CDR3 DNA reads as TGTGCCAGCAGCGAGACGGATAACTATGGCTACACCTTC. Translation gives CASSETDNYGYTF.

J is TRBJ1-3 and V is TRBV9; D is unclear. Germline V CDR1 and CDR2: SGDLS, YYNGEE. The CDR3 has 14 amino acids. The germline V and J ends were trimmed by 0 bases and 3 bases, with 7 bases remaining between them. The CDR3: CASSVEGYGNTIYF. The CDR3 DNA is TGTGCCAGCAGCGTAGAAGGTTATGGAAACACCATATATTTT.